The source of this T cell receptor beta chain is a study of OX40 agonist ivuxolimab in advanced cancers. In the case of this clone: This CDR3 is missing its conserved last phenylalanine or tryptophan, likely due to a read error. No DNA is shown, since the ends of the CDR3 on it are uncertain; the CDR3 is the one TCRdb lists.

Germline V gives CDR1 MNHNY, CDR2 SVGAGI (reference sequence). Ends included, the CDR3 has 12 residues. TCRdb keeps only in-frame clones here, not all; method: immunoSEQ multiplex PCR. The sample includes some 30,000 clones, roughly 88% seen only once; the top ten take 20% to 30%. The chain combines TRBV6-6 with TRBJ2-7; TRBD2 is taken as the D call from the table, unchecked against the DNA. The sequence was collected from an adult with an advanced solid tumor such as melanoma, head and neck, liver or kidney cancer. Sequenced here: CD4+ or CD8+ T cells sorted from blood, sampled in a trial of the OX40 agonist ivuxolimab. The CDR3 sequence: CASSYSTSGVHL.